A single T cell receptor beta chain is shown here with its context. No cognate antigen has been identified for it. No base-level quality is on record; no much larger clone is a single base apart. In the germline V gene (reference sequence), CDR1 corresponds to SEHNR and CDR2 to FQNEAQ. The junction shows trimming of 5 bases on V and 3 bases on J, plus 11 bases between the germline ends. Taken from cysteine to phenylalanine, the CDR3 has 14 residues. Of all the DNA, just the CDR3 is kept, 42 bases in frame from base 1. CD8 naive samples were obtained by positive selection for CCR7 among CD45RO-negative cells, yielding a CD45RA+CCR7+ population from which TemRA cells were excluded. The donors were healthy, HIV-negative adults with no recently reported acute infections or vaccinations. Only Caucasian adults living in Nashville, Tennessee, USA were represented among the donors. Blood was obtained by leukapheresis, after which PBMCs were separated by Ficoll-Histopaque density gradient centrifugation and cryopreserved in liquid nitrogen vapor phase. Analytical flow cytometry was used to check the purity and quantity of each magnetically sorted T cell population. Genomic DNA was isolated from each sorted fraction and quantified by UV absorbance on a Nanodrop 2000c.

This sample stems from a study of shared clonotypes between healthy human individuals (dated by TCRdb to 2019 to 2021). Describing the broader study: Three men and a couple of women, aged 18 to 49 years, made up the cohort. For each donor, CD4 naive and CD4 memory were each given three plates, CD8 naive was given two plates, and CD8 memory was given one plate. The study deeply sequenced blood TCR repertoires of about 5 healthy adults to estimate repertoire size and the extent of clonotype sharing between individuals. Different laboratories and diverse techniques were used to prepare libraries and sequence TCR repertoires, to increase sequencing depth and limit assay-specific biases. Leukapheresis yielded between about 0.94 and 8.9 billion PBMCs per donor.

Beyond this particular receptor, the publication reports: Clonotypes shared by all four sorted-subset donors showed higher generation probabilities than non-shared clonotypes. Only blood was sampled, and tissue TCR repertoires likely differ from those in blood. Naive subsets generally had larger estimated clonotype richness than memory subsets. Pairwise subsampling indicated that sequencing depth was expected to affect the degree of clonotype sharing among donors. Even with the large sequencing depth, rarefaction of the sorted-subset datasets indicated that sequencing was incomplete. Because the study included only a small number of donors, the genetic and exposure-history diversity represented was limited. About 5% of naive CD4, around 4% of naive CD8, approximately 2.2% of memory CD4, and around 0.42% of memory CD8 clonotypes were shared across several donors.

TCR CDR3 regions were amplified from genomic DNA by multiplex PCR using the deep immunoSEQ assay. Extracted genomic DNA from each cell subset was spread evenly across all wells of several immunoSEQ 96-well plates, with each plate serving as a replicate. Each replicate PCR for sorted subsets received around 200 ng genomic DNA, equal to around 32,000 T cell genomes. Purified libraries were measured with a Qubit 3.0 fluorometer, size-checked on a Bioanalyzer 2100, and measured again with the KAPA Library Quantification kit. A separate single-read 150-cycle Illumina NextSeq 550 flow cell was used to sequence each immunoSEQ 96-well plate. Concerning the study's data processing: Because only junctional sequences without quality scores were contained in the immunoSEQ output, filtering matching that applied to full-length reads could not be performed. To assign V/J genes and CDR3, sequences were annotated using PyIR, a Python wrapper for IgBLAST v1.9, with IMGT germline references. Reads with weak V/J assignments (E-value above 1e-6), missing CDR3, stop codons, out-of-frame junctions, or ambiguous translated residues were removed. V3J clonotypes were defined by identical inferred V gene, J gene, and CDR3 amino acid sequence. The percentage overlap between two repertoires was calculated by dividing the number of shared unique clonotypes by the size of the smaller repertoire. RTK rarefaction, the Chao1 estimator, and Recon v2.1 estimates of unobserved clonotypes were used to assess repertoire richness. For all TCRbeta clonotypes obtained by the gDNA method from a few donors, generation probabilities were computed with OLGA. This is the immuneACCESS table as TCRdb keeps it, with only in-frame sequences that have V and J called. A part of the clones is gone; compared with another copy, unresolved V genes explain less than half, and the rest is unexplained. Clone size and the V and J calls come from that table; the DNA yielded D and trimming. This sample is represented by millions of clones; under 95% of them were singletons. About 1.5% of the sample goes to the ten largest clones.

Sequenced material: naive CD8+ T cells from PBMCs. The intended sense of this specimen's cell subset or site label: CD45RA+CCR7+. The clonotype was recovered from a man aged 18-30 years in good health. Some clones in this sample may be carry-over from other donors' samples. The chain employs TRBV7-9 and TRBJ1-5; D gene: possibly TRBD1, on 5 matching bases. The CDR3 amino acid sequence is: CASSMGHINQPQHF. The DNA reads TGTGCCAGCAGCATGGGGCATATCAATCAGCCCCAGCATTTT.